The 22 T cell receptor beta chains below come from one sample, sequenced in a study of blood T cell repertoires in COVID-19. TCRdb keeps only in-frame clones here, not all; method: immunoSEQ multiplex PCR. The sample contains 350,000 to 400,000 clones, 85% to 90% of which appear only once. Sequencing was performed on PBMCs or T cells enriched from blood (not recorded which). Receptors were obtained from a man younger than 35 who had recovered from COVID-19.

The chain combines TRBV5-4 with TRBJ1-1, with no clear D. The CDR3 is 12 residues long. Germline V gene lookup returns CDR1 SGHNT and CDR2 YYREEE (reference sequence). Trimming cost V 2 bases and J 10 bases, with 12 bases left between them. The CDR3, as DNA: TGTGCCAGCAGCTTAGGACTCGAGGGAGCTTTCTTT. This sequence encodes CASSLGLEGAFF.

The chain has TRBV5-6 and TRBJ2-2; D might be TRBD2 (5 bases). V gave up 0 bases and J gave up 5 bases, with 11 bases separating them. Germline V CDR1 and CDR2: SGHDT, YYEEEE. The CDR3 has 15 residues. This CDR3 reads CASSLVASGTGELFF. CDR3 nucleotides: TGTGCCAGCAGCTTGGTCGCCTCGGGAACCGGGGAGCTGTTTTTT.

The CDR3 nucleotides read TGTGCCATCAAGGGGGTGGGCAATCAGCCCCAGCATTTT. Encoded protein: CAIKGVGNQPQHF. The chain recombines TRBV10-3 with TRBJ1-5; D is possibly TRBD1 (6 bases). V shed 7 bases and J shed 2 bases, with 9 bases lying between them. Germline V gene lookup returns CDR1 ENHRY and CDR2 SYGVKD. The CDR3 loop spans 13 amino acids.

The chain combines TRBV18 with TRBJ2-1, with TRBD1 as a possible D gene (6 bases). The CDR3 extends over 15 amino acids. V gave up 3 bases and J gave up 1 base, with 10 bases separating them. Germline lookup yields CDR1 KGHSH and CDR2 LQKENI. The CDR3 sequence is CASSPRTESYNEQFF. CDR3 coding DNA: TGTGCCAGCTCACCGAGGACAGAGTCCTACAATGAGCAGTTCTTC.

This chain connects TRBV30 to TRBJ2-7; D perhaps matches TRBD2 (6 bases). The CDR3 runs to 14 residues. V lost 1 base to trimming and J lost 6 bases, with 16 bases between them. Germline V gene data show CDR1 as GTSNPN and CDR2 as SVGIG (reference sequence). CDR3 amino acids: CAWSGTAGIGEQYF. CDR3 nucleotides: TGTGCCTGGAGTGGCACGGCGGGAATTGGCGAGCAGTACTTC.

The CDR3 reads CASSYQAGGGWNEQFF. The CDR3 coding sequence is TGTGCCAGCAGTTATCAGGCAGGGGGCGGTTGGAATGAGCAGTTCTTC. The gene calls are TRBV6-5 and TRBJ2-1, with 8 bases lining up with TRBD1. The CDR3 loop spans 16 amino acids. V lost 3 bases to trimming and J lost 7 bases; unmatched junction nucleotides: 11. CDR1 MNHEY and CDR2 SVGAGI come from the germline V gene.

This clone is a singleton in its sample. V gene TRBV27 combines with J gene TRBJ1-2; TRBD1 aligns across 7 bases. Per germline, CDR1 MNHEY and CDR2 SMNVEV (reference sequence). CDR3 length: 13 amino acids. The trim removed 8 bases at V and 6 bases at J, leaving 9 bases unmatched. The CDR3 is CASHPGGSHGYTF. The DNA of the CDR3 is TGTGCCAGCCATCCAGGGGGGAGTCATGGCTACACCTTC.

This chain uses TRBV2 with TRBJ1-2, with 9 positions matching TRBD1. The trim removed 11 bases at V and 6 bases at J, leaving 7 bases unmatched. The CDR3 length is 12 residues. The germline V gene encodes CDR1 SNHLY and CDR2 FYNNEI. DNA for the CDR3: TGTGCCGGACAGGGGAATTTAAATGGCTACACCTTC. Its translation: CAGQGNLNGYTF.

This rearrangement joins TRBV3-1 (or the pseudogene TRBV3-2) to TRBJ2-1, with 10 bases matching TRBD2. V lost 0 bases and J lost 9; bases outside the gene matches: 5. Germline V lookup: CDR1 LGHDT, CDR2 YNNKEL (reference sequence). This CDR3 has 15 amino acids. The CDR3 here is CASSQDRLAGAEQFF. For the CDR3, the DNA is TGTGCCAGCAGCCAAGATCGCCTAGCGGGGGCTGAGCAGTTCTTC.

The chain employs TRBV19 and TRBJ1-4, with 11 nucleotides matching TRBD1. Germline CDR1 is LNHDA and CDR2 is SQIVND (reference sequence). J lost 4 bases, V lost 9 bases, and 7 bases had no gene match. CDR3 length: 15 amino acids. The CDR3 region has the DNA TGTGCCAGCCTGGACAGGGGGCTTATTAATGAAAAACTGTTTTTT. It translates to CASLDRGLINEKLFF.

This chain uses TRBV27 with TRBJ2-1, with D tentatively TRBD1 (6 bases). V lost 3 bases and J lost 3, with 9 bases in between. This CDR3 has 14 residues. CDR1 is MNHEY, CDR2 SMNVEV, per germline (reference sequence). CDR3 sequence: CASSFRTDYNEQFF. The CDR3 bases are TGTGCCAGCAGTTTTCGGACAGACTACAATGAGCAGTTCTTC.

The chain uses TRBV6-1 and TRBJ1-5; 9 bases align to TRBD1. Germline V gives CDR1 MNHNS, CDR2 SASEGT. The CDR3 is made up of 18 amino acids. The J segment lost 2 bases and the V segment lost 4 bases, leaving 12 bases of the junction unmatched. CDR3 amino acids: CASSGQGTGGLGNQPQHF. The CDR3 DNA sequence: TGTGCCAGCAGTGGGCAAGGTACAGGGGGCCTCGGCAATCAGCCCCAGCATTTT.

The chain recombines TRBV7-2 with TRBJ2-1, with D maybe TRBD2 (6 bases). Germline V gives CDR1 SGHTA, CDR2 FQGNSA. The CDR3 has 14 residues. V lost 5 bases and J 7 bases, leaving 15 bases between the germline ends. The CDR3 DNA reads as TGTGCCAGCAGCCCGACTAGTTTTGGGAATGAGCAGTTCTTC. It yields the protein CASSPTSFGNEQFF.

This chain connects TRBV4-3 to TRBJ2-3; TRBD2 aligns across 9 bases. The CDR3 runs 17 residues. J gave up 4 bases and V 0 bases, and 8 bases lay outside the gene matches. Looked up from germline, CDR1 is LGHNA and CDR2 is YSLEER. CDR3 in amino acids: CASSQEVSGLAADTQYF. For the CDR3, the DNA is TGCGCCAGCAGCCAAGAAGTATCGGGACTAGCTGCAGATACGCAGTATTTT.

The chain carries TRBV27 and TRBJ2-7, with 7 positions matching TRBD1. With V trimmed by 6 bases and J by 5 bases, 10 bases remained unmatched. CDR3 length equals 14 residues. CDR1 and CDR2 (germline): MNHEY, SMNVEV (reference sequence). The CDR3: CASRILGTAHEQYF. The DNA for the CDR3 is TGTGCCAGCAGAATACTCGGGACAGCGCACGAGCAGTACTTC.

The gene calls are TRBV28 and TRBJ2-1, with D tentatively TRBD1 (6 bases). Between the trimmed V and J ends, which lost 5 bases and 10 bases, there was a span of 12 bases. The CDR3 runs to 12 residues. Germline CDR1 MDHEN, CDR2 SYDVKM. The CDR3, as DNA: TGTGCCAGCAGTGTGACAGGCCCCGAGCAGTTCTTC. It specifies CASSVTGPEQFF.

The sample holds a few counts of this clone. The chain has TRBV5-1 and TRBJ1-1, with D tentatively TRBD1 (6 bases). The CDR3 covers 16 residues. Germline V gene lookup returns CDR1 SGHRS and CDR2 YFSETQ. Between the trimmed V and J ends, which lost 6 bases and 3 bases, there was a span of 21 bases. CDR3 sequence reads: CASTPEAGGVDTEAFF. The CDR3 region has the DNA TGCGCCAGCACCCCCGAGGCGGGGGGCGTTGACACTGAAGCTTTCTTT.

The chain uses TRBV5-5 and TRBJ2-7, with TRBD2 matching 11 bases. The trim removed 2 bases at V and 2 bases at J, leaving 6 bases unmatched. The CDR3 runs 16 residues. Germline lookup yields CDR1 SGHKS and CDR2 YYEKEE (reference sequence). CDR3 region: CASSFVETSGAYEQYF. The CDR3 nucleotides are TGTGCCAGCAGCTTCGTTGAGACTAGCGGGGCCTACGAGCAGTACTTC.

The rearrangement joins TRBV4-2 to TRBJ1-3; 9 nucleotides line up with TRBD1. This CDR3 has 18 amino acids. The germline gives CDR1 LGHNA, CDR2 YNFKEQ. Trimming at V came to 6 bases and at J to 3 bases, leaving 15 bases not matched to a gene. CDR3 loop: CASSRTPGQGPDGNTIYF. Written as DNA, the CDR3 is TGTGCCAGCAGTCGAACACCGGGACAGGGACCTGATGGAAACACCATATATTTT.

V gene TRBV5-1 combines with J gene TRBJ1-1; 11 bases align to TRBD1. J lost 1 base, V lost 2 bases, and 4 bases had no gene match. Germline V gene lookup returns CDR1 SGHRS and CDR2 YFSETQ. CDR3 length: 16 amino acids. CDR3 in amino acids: CASSFGTGGANTEAFF. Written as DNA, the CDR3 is TGCGCCAGCAGCTTCGGGACAGGGGGAGCGAACACTGAAGCTTTCTTT.

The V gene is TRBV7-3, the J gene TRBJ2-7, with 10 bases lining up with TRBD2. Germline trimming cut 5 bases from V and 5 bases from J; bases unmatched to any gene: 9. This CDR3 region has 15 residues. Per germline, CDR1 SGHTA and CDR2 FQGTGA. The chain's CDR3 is CASSPLGSGRNEQYF. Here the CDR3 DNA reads TGTGCCAGCAGCCCGTTGGGTAGCGGGAGGAACGAGCAGTACTTC.

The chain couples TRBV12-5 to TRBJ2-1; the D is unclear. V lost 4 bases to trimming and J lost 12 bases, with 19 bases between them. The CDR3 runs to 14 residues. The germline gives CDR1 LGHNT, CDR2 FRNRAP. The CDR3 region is CASGSRPSGSSQFF. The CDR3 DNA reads TGTGCTAGTGGTTCCCGACCTAGTGGAAGCTCGCAGTTCTTC.